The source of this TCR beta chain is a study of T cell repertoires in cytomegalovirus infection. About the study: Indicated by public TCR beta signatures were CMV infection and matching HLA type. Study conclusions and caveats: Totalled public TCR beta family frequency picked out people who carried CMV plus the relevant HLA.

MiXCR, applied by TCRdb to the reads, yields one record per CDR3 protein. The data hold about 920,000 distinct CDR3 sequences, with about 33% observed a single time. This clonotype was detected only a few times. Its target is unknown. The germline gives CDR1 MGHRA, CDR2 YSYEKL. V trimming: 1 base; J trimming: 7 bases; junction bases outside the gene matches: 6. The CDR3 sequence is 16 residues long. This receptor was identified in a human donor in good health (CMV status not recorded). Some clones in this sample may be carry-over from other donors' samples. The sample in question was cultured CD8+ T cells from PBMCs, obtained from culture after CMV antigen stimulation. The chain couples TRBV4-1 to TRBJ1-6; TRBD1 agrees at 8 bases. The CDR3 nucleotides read TGCGCCAGCAGCCAAGCTCGGACAGGGTTCAATTCACCCCTCCACTTT. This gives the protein CASSQARTGFNSPLHF.